The 23 T cell receptor beta chains listed next were all sequenced from one sample in a study of blood T cell repertoires in COVID-19. Libraries were prepared by immunoSEQ multiplex PCR; TCRdb keeps only in-frame clonotypes and omits some of them. Of about 150,000 clones in the sample, about 89% are singletons; the top ten hold around 6.3%. The specimen sequenced was peripheral blood. Receptors originate from an elderly man with acute or convalescent COVID-19.

The chain couples TRBV25-1 to TRBJ1-1; D gene ambiguous. This CDR3 is built from 12 residues. In germline, CDR1 is MGHDK, CDR2 SYGVNS. Trimming pared 1 base from V and 2 bases from J, leaving 2 bases between. This CDR3 is CASSELNTEAFF. DNA for the CDR3: TGTGCCAGCAGTGAATTAAACACTGAAGCTTTCTTT. Full variable domain (missing parts from reference TRBV25-1 and TRBJ1-1): EADIYQTPRYLVIGTGKKITLECSQTMGHDKMYWYQQDPGMELHLIHYSYGVNSTEKGDLSSESTVSRIRTEHFPLTLESARPSHTSQYLCASSELNTEAFFGQGTRLTVV.

V and J are TRBV28 and TRBJ1-1; the match to TRBD1 covers 9 bases. V lost 6 bases to trimming and J lost 2 bases; unmatched junction nucleotides: 4. Germline CDR1 and CDR2: MDHEN and SYDVKM. CDR3 size: 14 residues. The CDR3, as DNA: TGTGCCAGCAGGACAGGGGGAACAAACACTGAAGCTTTCTTT. Residues: CASRTGGTNTEAFF.

The chain recombines TRBV2 with TRBJ1-2; TRBD1 matches 7 bases. Germline CDR1 SNHLY, CDR2 FYNNEI. There are 13 residues in the CDR3. V lost 6 bases to trimming and J lost 5 bases; unmatched junction nucleotides: 6. The CDR3 spells CASRGQQRYGYTF. The CDR3 DNA sequence: TGTGCCAGCAGGGGACAGCAACGTTATGGCTACACCTTC.

This chain connects TRBV6-5 to TRBJ1-6; D is uncertain. Trimming cost V 8 bases and J 3 bases, with 11 bases left between them. CDR1 and CDR2 (germline): MNHEY, SVGAGI. CDR3 length: 14 residues. CDR3 DNA sequence: TGTGCCAGCCAGCAAGACATCTATAATTCACCCCTCCACTTT. Its translation is CASQQDIYNSPLHF.

The chain recombines TRBV9 with TRBJ2-2; D is perhaps TRBD1 (6 bases). Trimming left V 0 bases short and J 4 bases short, with 16 bases between. The CDR3 spans 17 residues. Germline CDR1 is SGDLS and CDR2 is YYNGEE. Written as DNA, the CDR3 is TGTGCCAGCAGCGTAGCTGGTGTACAAGGGGGCACCGGGGAGCTGTTTTTT. Protein sequence: CASSVAGVQGGTGELFF.

This chain joins TRBV4-2 and TRBJ2-2, with 9 bases lining up with TRBD2. Germline lookup yields CDR1 LGHNA and CDR2 YNFKEQ. This CDR3 spans 15 amino acids. The junction had 7 bases not matched to a gene; V was cut back by 5 bases and J by 6 bases. The chain's CDR3 is CASSEGRTSAGELFF. CDR3 bases: TGTGCCAGCAGCGAAGGGCGGACTAGCGCCGGGGAGCTGTTTTTT.

V and J are TRBV28 and TRBJ2-2, with TRBD1 matching over 8 bases. J gave up 1 base and V 3 bases, and 4 bases lay outside the gene matches. Per the germline V gene, CDR1 is MDHEN and CDR2 is SYDVKM. The CDR3 is 16 amino acids. Here the CDR3 reads CASSFHGQGNTGELFF. The DNA for the CDR3 is TGTGCCAGCAGTTTTCATGGACAGGGGAACACCGGGGAGCTGTTTTTT.

This sequence joins TRBV2 and TRBJ1-5; D unresolved. The CDR3 has 13 residues. Between the trimmed V and J ends, which lost 4 bases and 3 bases, there was a span of 7 bases. Looked up from germline, CDR1 is SNHLY and CDR2 is FYNNEI. The CDR3 spells CASSVEINQPQHF. The CDR3 DNA reads as TGTGCCAGCAGTGTTGAGATCAATCAGCCCCAGCATTTT.

V and J are TRBV5-1 and TRBJ2-5; no clear D gene. The CDR3 sequence is 13 residues long. Germline V gene sequence: CDR1 SGHRS, CDR2 YFSETQ. V was clipped by 0 bases and J by 2 bases, with 5 bases between them. The CDR3 sequence: CASSLEEQETQYF. CDR3 sequence (DNA): TGCGCCAGCAGCTTGGAGGAGCAAGAGACCCAGTACTTC.

The chain couples TRBV12-5 to TRBJ2-1; 11 bases are shared with TRBD2. Germline V lookup: CDR1 LGHNT, CDR2 FRNRAP. This CDR3 comprises 16 residues. The trim removed 2 bases at V and 9 bases at J, leaving 9 bases unmatched. The CDR3 loop reads CASGLLAGGPNAEQFF. The CDR3 DNA reads TGTGCTAGTGGTTTGTTAGCGGGAGGGCCTAACGCTGAGCAGTTCTTC.

The V call is TRBV7-9, the J call TRBJ1-1, with TRBD1 identical over 7 bases. V lost 5 bases to trimming and J lost 5 bases; unmatched junction nucleotides: 8. The germline gives CDR1 SEHNR, CDR2 FQNEAQ (reference sequence). The CDR3 is made up of 14 amino acids. The CDR3 loop is CASSKRGLGTEAFF. The CDR3 nucleotides read TGTGCCAGCAGCAAGAGGGGGCTCGGGACTGAAGCTTTCTTT.

The chain combines TRBV27 with TRBJ2-7, with TRBD1 matching over 8 bases. The V segment lost 5 bases and the J segment 2 bases; nucleotides outside the gene matches: 17. The CDR3 length is 18 residues. CDR1 is MNHEY and CDR2 is SMNVEV in the germline V gene (reference sequence). CDR3 sequence: CASSTRPPTGAFPYEQYF. CDR3 bases: TGTGCCAGCAGTACCAGACCTCCGACAGGGGCTTTCCCCTACGAGCAGTACTTC.

V usage is TRBV28 and J usage is TRBJ2-7; TRBD1 aligns across 11 bases. The CDR3 contains 14 residues. Germline V gene lookup returns CDR1 MDHEN and CDR2 SYDVKM. The J segment lost 4 bases and the V segment lost 7 bases, leaving 6 bases of the junction unmatched. The CDR3 is CASMVGTGGYEQYF. The CDR3 DNA reads as TGTGCCAGCATGGTCGGGACAGGGGGATACGAGCAGTACTTC.

The chain's CDR3 is CASSEEIAGQETQYF. CDR3 nucleotide sequence: TGTGCCAGCAGTGAGGAAATAGCGGGGCAAGAGACCCAGTACTTC. V is TRBV2 and J is TRBJ2-5, with TRBD2 identical over 8 bases. The trim removed 3 bases at V and 2 bases at J, leaving 5 bases unmatched. CDR1 SNHLY and CDR2 FYNNEI come from the germline V gene. CDR3 length: 15 residues.

V gene TRBV27 combines with J gene TRBJ2-5; 9 positions agree with TRBD2. The V gene's germline CDR1 is MNHEY and CDR2 SMNVEV (reference sequence). This CDR3 has 15 amino acids. With 0 bases clipped from V and 6 bases from J, the junction kept 5 bases outside the gene matches. The CDR3 protein is CASSLSRAGGKTQYF. CDR3 sequence (DNA): TGTGCCAGCAGTTTATCCCGGGCGGGAGGGAAGACCCAGTACTTC.

This chain links TRBV7-9 with TRBJ2-1; D unresolved. Germline V gene sequence: CDR1 SEHNR, CDR2 FQNEAQ (reference sequence). Trimming took off 1 base at V and 14 bases at J, with 12 bases between the two ends. This CDR3 region has 12 residues. The DNA of the CDR3 is TGTGCCAGCAGCTTAGGGCCATCCCCCGAGTTCTTC. Amino acids: CASSLGPSPEFF.

This CDR3 is CASSPTGATTNSPLHF. For the CDR3, the DNA is TGTGCCAGCAGCCCGACAGGCGCGACGACAAATTCACCCCTCCACTTT. V and J are TRBV6-6 and TRBJ1-6; TRBD1 might be the D (6 bases). This CDR3 has 16 residues. Trimming took off 6 bases at V and 7 bases at J, with 19 bases between the two ends. Germline-derived CDR1 and CDR2 are MNHNY and SVGAGI (reference sequence).

The sample holds one count of this clone. The J gene is TRBJ2-7, the V gene TRBV9, with D maybe TRBD2 (6 bases). The ends were cut back, 0 bases at V and 7 bases at J, with 17 bases in the middle. The germline gives CDR1 SGDLS, CDR2 YYNGEE. This CDR3 is 15 amino acids long. CDR3 protein: CASSVEQAGPFEQYF. As DNA, the CDR3 is TGTGCCAGCAGCGTAGAACAAGCGGGCCCCTTTGAGCAGTACTTC.

Concerning this clone: Within the sample, other DNA sequences also encode this same CDR3. The V and J genes are TRBV11-2 and TRBJ1-1, with D uncertain. Germline CDR1 reads SGHAT; CDR2 reads FQNNGV. The length of the CDR3 is 14 residues. Trimming removed 1 base from V and 2 bases from J, with 8 bases in between. The CDR3 DNA reads as TGTGCCAGCAGCTTAGGCCCCAGTAACACTGAAGCTTTCTTT. This gives the protein CASSLGPSNTEAFF.

V gene TRBV18 combines with J gene TRBJ1-1; D unresolved. The CDR3 consists of 14 residues. V was shortened by 3 bases and J by 5 bases, with 13 bases between the two germline ends. CDR1 KGHSH and CDR2 LQKENI come from the germline V gene. The CDR3 reads CASSPVPSDTEAFF. CDR3 DNA: TGTGCCAGCTCACCCGTACCCAGTGATACTGAAGCTTTCTTT.

This chain connects TRBV7-9 to TRBJ2-5, with TRBD2 matching over 14 bases. The V and J ends lost 4 bases and 4 bases, in that order; junction bases with no gene match: 8. The CDR3 runs to 17 residues. From germline, CDR1 is SEHNR and CDR2 FQNEAQ (reference sequence). The CDR3 DNA reads TGTGCCAGCAGCTCAGGGACTAGCGGGAGCCTCGCAGAGACCCAGTACTTC. Its translation: CASSSGTSGSLAETQYF.

This chain uses TRBV27 with TRBJ2-1; no firm D call. The CDR3 spans 16 residues. The V end was cut by 5 bases, the J end by 0 bases, with 14 bases between. In germline, CDR1 is MNHEY, CDR2 SMNVEV (reference sequence). The CDR3 coding sequence is TGTGCCAGCAGTCCAGCGACCGCAAGCTCCTACAATGAGCAGTTCTTC. Protein product: CASSPATASSYNEQFF.

This clone was observed once. J is TRBJ2-7 and V is TRBV28, with TRBD1 identical over 8 bases. The CDR3 consists of 14 residues. The junction had 4 bases not matched to a gene; V was cut back by 4 bases and J by 2 bases. Germline CDR1 reads MDHEN; CDR2 reads SYDVKM. The CDR3 sequence is CASSYGTGPYEQYF. The CDR3 nucleotides are TGTGCCAGCAGTTACGGGACAGGACCCTACGAGCAGTACTTC.